A selection of T cell receptor beta chains follows, all from one sample in a study of cytomegalovirus exposure and HLA in healthy donors. Using immunoSEQ multiplex PCR, the repertoire was profiled, and TCRdb retains in-frame clones only, with some absent. The table has about 150,000 clones, roughly 93% seen once. Sequences were obtained from PBMCs. These receptors were obtained from a man aged 18 to 29 in good health and CMV-seropositive. The CDR3 runs from the conserved cysteine through the conserved F or W.

TRBJ2-5 | TRBV7-7 | CASSLVIDETQYF
TRBJ1-5 | TRBV11-2 | CASSLGGGRPQHF
TRBJ2-7 | TRBV9 | CASIVGTSDTYEQYF
TRBJ1-2 | TRBV5-4 | CASSLGQGGGYTF
TRBJ2-1 | TRBV28 | CASRSSGSDNEQFF
TRBJ2-7 | TRBV7-3 | CASSQHWGSEQYF
TRBJ1-4 | TRBV5-1 | CASSPSGGFEKLFF
TRBJ2-7 | TRBV4-1 | CASSQVGTGRLYQQYF
TRBJ2-1 | TRBV2 | CASGELAGSYNEQFF
TRBJ1-5 | TRBV2 | CASSYYRQANQPQHF
TRBJ2-6 | TRBV11-2 | CASSPLLAPGANVLTF
TRBJ1-2 | TRBV7-2 | CASSLSQGANYGYTF
TRBJ2-7 | TRBV6-6 | CASSLGTSGREYF